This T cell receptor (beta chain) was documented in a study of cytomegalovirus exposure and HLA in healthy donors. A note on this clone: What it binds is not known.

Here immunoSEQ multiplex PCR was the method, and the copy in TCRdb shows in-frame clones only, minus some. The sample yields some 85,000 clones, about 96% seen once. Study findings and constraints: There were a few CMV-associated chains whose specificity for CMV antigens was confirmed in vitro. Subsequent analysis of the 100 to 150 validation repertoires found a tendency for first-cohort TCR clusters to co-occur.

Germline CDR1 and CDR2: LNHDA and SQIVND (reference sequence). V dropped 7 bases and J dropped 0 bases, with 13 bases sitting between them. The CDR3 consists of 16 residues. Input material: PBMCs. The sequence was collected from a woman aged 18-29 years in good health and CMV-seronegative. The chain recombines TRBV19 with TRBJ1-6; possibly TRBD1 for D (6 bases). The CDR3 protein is CASMGADYSYNSPLHF. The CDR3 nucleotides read TGTGCCAGTATGGGGGCGGATTACTCCTATAATTCACCCCTCCACTTT.